This TCR beta chain appears in the sequencing data of a study of blood T cell repertoires in COVID-19. Study context: Whether acute or convalescent, the COVID-19 samples came from the United States, Italy and Spain. T cells, B-cell-depleted T cells, or PBMCs supplied cDNA or gDNA.

Patients of the Seattle cohort, enrolled during active infection, were followed longitudinally. As originally analysed: By means of reference gene primer amplification, nucleated cell counts were estimated. The method was immunoSEQ multiplex PCR; TCRdb's version includes in-frame clones alone and lacks a portion of them. Clone size and the V and J calls come from that table; the DNA yielded D and trimming. The repertoire holds some 45,000 clones, with over 90% as singletons. V shed 7 bases and J 1 base; nucleotides not matched to a gene: 9. CDR3 size: 15 residues. Germline CDR1 reads LNHDA; CDR2 reads SQIVND (reference sequence).

The sequenced sample consisted of peripheral blood. The rearrangement uses TRBV19 and TRBJ1-1, with 7 bases lining up with TRBD1. The clonotype was recovered from a man in his sixties with COVID-19, enrolled during active disease. The CDR3 DNA reads TGTGCCAGTATCCGAAGACAGGGCAAGAACACTGAAGCTTTCTTT. Translated, it gives CASIRRQGKNTEAFF.